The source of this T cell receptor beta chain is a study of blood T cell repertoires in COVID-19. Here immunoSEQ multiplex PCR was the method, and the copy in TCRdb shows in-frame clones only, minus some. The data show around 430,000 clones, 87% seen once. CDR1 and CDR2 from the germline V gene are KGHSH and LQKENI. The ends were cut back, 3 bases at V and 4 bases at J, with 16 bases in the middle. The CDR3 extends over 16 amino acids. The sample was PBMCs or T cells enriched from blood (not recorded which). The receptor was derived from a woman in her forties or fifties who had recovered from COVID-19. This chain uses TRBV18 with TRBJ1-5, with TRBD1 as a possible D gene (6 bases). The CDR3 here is CASSPRSRGKNQPQHF. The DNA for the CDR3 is TGTGCCAGCTCACCCCGCTCCAGGGGAAAAAATCAGCCCCAGCATTTT.